This TCR beta chain was recorded in a study of blood T cell repertoires in COVID-19. Turning to the study itself: The cDNA or gDNA used as material had been derived from T cells, B-cell-depleted T cells, or PBMCs.

Here immunoSEQ multiplex PCR was the method, and the copy in TCRdb shows in-frame clones only, minus some. Among roughly 80,000 clones listed, 90% to 95% were seen once. Germline V CDR1 and CDR2: SGHRS, YFSETQ. The trim removed 4 bases at V and 5 bases at J, leaving 11 bases unmatched. The CDR3 totals 15 residues. V and J are TRBV5-1 and TRBJ2-7; 8 bases align to TRBD2. The sequenced material came from peripheral blood. The TCR sequence derives from a man aged 55 to 70 with acute or convalescent COVID-19. This CDR3 reads CASSIDLGLEDEQYF. CDR3 DNA: TGCGCCAGCAGCATAGACCTGGGACTAGAGGACGAGCAGTACTTC.